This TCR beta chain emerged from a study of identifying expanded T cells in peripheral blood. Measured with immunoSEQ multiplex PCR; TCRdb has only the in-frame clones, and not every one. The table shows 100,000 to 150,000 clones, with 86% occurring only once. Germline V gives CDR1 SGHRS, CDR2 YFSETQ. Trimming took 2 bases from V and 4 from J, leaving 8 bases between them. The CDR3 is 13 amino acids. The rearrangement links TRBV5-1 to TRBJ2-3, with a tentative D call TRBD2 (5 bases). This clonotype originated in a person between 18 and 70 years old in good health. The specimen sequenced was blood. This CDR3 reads CASSLTGSDTQYF. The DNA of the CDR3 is TGCGCCAGCAGCTTAACGGGATCAGATACGCAGTATTTT.